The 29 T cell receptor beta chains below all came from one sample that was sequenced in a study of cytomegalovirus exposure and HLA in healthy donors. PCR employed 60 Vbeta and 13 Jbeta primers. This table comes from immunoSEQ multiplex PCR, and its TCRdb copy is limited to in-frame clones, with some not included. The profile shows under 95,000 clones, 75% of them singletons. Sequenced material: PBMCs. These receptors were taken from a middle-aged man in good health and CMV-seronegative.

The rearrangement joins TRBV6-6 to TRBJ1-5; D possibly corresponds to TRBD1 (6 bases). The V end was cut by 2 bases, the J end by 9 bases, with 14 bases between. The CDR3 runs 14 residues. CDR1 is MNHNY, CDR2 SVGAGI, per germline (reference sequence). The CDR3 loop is CASSYRTVLGPQHF. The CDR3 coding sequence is TGTGCCAGCAGTTACCGGACAGTACTTGGGCCCCAGCATTTT.

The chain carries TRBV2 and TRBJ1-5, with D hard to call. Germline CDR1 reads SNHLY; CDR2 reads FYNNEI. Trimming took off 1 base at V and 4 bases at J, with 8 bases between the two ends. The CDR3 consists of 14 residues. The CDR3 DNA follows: TGTGCCAGCAGTGAAGGCAAGCGGAATCAGCCCCAGCATTTT. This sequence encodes CASSEGKRNQPQHF.

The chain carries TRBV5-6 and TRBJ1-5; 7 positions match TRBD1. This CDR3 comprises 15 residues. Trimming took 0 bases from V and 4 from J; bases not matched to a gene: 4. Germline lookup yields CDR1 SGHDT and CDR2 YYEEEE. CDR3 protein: CASSLGTGGNQPQHF. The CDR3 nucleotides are TGTGCCAGCAGCTTGGGGACAGGAGGTAATCAGCCCCAGCATTTT.

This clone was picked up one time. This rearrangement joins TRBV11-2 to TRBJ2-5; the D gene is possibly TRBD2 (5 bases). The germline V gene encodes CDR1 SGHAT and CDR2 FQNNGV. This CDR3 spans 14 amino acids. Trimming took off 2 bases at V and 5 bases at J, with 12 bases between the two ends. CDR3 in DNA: TGTGCCAGCAGCTTACAGCGGCCCGACGAGACCCAGTACTTC. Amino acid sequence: CASSLQRPDETQYF. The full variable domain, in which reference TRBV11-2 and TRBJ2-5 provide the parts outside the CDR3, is EAGVAQSPRYKIIEKRQSVAFWCNPISGHATLYWYQQILGQGPKLLIQFQNNGVVDDSQLPKDRFSAERLKGVDSTLKIQPAKLEDSAVYLCASSLQRPDETQYFGPGTRLLVL.

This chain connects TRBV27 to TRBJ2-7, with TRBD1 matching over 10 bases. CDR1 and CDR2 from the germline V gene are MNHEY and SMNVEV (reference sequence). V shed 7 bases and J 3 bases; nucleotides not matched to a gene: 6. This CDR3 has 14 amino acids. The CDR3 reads CASKWGTGDYEQYF. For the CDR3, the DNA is TGTGCCAGCAAATGGGGGACAGGGGACTACGAGCAGTACTTC.

Here the CDR3 reads CASSVTLAGENEQYF. The CDR3 DNA follows: TGTGCCAGCAGCGTCACACTAGCGGGAGAAAACGAGCAGTACTTC. J is TRBJ2-7 and V is TRBV9; 11 bases line up with TRBD2. CDR1 SGDLS and CDR2 YYNGEE come from the germline V gene. The CDR3 has 15 residues. The trim removed 2 bases at V and 5 bases at J, leaving 6 bases unmatched.

CDR3 nucleotide sequence: TGTGCCATCAGTGGAGGGCGGAATGAAAAACTGTTTTTT. It translates to CAISGGRNEKLFF. The chain combines TRBV10-3 with TRBJ1-4; D is unresolved. The CDR3 contains 13 residues. The V and J ends lost 4 bases and 5 bases respectively, with 8 bases between them. CDR1 is ENHRY, CDR2 SYGVKD, per germline.

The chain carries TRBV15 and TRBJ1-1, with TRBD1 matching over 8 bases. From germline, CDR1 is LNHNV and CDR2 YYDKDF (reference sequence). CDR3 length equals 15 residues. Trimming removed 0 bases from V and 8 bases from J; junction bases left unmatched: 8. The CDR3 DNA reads TGTGCCACCAGCAGAGACAGGGGGCACGGGGGGGAAGCTTTCTTT. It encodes CATSRDRGHGGEAFF.

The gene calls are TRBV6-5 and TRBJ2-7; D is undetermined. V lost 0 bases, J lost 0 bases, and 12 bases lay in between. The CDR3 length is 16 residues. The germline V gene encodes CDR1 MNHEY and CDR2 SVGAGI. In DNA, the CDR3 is TGTGCCAGCAGTTACTCGAAACGGCGGAGCTCCTACGAGCAGTACTTC. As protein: CASSYSKRRSSYEQYF.

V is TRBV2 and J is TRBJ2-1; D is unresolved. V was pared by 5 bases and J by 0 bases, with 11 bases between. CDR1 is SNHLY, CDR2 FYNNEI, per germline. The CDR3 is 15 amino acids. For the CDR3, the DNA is TGTGCCAGCAGTCAAGACAAATTCTCCTACAATGAGCAGTTCTTC. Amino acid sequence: CASSQDKFSYNEQFF.

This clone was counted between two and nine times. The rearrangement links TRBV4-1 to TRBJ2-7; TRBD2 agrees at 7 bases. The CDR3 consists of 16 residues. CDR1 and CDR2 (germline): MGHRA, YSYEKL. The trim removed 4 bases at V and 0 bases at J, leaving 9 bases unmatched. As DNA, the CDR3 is TGCGCCAGCAGCCCTGGGACTACAGTGGGCTCCTACGAGCAGTACTTC. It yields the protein CASSPGTTVGSYEQYF.

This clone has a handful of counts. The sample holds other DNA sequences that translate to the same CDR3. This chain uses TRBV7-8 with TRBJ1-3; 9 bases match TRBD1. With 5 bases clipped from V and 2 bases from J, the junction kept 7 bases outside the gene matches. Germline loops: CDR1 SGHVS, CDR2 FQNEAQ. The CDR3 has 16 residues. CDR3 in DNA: TGTGCCAGCAGCCTAGGACAGGGGCGTACTGGAAACACCATATATTTT. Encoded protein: CASSLGQGRTGNTIYF.

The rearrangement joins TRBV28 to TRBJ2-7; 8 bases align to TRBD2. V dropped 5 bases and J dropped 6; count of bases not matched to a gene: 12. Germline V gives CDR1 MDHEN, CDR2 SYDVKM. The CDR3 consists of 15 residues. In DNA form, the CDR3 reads TGTGCCAGCAGTCCAACTCCCGAGCGGGGGCTCGAGCAGTACTTC. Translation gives CASSPTPERGLEQYF.

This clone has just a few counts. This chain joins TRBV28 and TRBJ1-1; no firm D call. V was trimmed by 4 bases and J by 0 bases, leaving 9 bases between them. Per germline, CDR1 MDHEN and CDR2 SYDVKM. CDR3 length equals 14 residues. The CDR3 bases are TGTGCCAGCAGTTCCCACCGGTTGAACACTGAAGCTTTCTTT. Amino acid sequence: CASSSHRLNTEAFF.

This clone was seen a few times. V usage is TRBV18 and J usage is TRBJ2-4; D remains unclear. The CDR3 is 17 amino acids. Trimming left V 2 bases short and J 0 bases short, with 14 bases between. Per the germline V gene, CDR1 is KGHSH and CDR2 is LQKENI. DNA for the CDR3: TGTGCCAGCTCACCATCGTCGGAGTTGATAGCCAAAAACATTCAGTACTTC. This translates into CASSPSSELIAKNIQYF.

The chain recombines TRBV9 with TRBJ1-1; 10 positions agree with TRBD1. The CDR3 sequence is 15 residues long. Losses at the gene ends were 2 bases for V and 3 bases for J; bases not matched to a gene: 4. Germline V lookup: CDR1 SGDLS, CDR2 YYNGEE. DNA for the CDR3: TGTGCCAGCAGCGTGGGGACAGGGGCGCACACTGAAGCTTTCTTT. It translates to CASSVGTGAHTEAFF.

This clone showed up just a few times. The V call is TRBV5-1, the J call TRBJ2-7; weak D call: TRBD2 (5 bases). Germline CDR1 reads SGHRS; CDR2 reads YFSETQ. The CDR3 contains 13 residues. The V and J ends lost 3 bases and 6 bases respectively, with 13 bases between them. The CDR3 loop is CASSSQTKSEQYF. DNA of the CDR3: TGCGCCAGCAGCTCACAGACTAAATCCGAGCAGTACTTC.

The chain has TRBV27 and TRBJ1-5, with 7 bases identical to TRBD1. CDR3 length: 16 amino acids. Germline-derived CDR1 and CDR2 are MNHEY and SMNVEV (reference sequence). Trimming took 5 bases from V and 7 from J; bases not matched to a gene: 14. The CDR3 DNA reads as TGTGCCAGCAGTACACTTACTACAGGGGCTCTCCAGCCCCAGCATTTT. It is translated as CASSTLTTGALQPQHF.

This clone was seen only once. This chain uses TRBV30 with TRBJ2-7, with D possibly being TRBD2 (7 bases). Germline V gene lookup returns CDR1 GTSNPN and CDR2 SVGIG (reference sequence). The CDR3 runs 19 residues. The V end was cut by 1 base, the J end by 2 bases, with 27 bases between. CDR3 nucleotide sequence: TGTGCCTGGAGTGGCTTCAGGGGTGGGAGGCTAGCGGAGACCTACGAGCAGTACTTC. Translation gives CAWSGFRGGRLAETYEQYF.

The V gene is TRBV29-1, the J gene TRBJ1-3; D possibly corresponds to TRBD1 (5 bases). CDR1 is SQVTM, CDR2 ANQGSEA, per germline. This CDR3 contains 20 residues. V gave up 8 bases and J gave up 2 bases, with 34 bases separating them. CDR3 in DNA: TGCAGCCCCCTGGGGCTCTCGGCCACCGTCGGATTTCTCACTGGAAACACCATATATTTT. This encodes CSPLGLSATVGFLTGNTIYF.

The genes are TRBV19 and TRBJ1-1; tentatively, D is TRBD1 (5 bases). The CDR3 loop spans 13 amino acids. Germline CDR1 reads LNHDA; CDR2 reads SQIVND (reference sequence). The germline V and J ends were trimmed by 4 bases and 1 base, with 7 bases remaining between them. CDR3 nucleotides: TGTGCCAGTAGTAGGAGGGGGAACACTGAAGCTTTCTTT. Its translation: CASSRRGNTEAFF. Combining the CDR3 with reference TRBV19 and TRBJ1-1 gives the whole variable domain DGGITQSPKYLFRKEGQNVTLSCEQNLNHDAMYWYRQDPGQGLRLIYYSQIVNDFQKGDIAEGYSVSREKKESFPLTVTSAQKNPTAFYLCASSRRGNTEAFFGQGTRLTVV.

The CDR3 coding sequence is TGTGCCAGCAGCCCCCAGGGGGGAGAGACCCAGTACTTC. Translated: CASSPQGGETQYF. V is TRBV9 and J is TRBJ2-5, with D possibly TRBD1 on 7 matching bases. The CDR3 totals 13 residues. With 4 bases removed from V and 4 bases from J, the gap between germline ends came to 11 bases. Germline V gene data show CDR1 as SGDLS and CDR2 as YYNGEE. The whole variable domain, filled in from reference TRBV9 and TRBJ2-5, reads DSGVTQTPKHLITATGQRVTLRCSPRSGDLSVYWYQQSLDQGLQFLIQYYNGEERAKGNILERFSAQQFPDLHSELNLSSLELGDSALYFCASSPQGGETQYFGPGTRLLVL.

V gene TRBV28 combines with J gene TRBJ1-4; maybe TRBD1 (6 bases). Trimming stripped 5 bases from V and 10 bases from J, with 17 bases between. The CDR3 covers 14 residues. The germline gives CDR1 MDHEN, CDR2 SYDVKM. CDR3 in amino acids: CASSTPGGGGKLFF. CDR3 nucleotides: TGTGCCAGCAGTACTCCCGGGGGAGGGGGAAAACTGTTTTTT.

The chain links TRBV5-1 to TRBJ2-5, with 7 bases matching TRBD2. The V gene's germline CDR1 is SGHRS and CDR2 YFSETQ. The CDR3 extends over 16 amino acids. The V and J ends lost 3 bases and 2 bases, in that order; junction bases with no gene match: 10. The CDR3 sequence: CASSSGSLAAQETQYF. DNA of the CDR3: TGCGCCAGCAGCTCCGGGAGCCTAGCGGCTCAAGAGACCCAGTACTTC.

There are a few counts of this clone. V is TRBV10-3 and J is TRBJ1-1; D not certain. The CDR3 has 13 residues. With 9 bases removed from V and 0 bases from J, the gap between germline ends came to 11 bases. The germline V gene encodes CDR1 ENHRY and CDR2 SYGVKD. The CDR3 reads CAITESMNTEAFF. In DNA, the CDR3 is TGTGCCATTACAGAATCTATGAACACTGAAGCTTTCTTT.

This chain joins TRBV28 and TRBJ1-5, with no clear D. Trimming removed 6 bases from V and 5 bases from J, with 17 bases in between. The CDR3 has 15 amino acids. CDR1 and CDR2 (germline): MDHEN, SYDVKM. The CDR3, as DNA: TGTGCCAGCAGCTCCCATATGGTCGAGGATCAGCCCCAGCATTTT. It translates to CASSSHMVEDQPQHF.

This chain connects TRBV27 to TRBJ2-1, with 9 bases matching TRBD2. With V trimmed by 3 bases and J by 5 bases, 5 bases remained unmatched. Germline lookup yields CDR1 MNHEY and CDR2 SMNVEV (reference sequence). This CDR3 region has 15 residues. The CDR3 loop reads CASSFTTSGHNEQFF. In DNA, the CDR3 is TGTGCCAGCAGTTTTACGACTAGCGGCCACAATGAGCAGTTCTTC.

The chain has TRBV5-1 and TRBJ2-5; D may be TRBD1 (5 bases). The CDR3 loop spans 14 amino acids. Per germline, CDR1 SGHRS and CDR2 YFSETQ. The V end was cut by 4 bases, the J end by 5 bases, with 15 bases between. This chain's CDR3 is CASSPMGRVETQYF. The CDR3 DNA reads TGCGCCAGCAGCCCGATGGGCAGGGTTGAGACCCAGTACTTC.

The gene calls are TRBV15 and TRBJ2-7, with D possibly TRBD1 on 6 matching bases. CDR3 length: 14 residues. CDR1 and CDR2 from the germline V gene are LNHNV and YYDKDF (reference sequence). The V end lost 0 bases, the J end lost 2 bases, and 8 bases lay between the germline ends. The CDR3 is CATSREGGPYEQYF. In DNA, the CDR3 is TGTGCCACCAGCAGAGAAGGGGGTCCCTACGAGCAGTACTTC.